These T cell receptor beta chains were read from a single sample in a study of blood T cell repertoires in COVID-19. Produced via immunoSEQ multiplex PCR; TCRdb's table is partial and in-frame only. This sample has about 99,000 clones; 88% occur once, and the top ten carry around 2%. Sequenced material: peripheral blood. The source is a man between 45 and 60 years old with COVID-19, enrolled during active disease. Each CDR3 is given with its conserved first and last residue. The D gene is left open where the match is weak. Clone size is given for some rows only: seen once, a few or many times, or a class if the clone is expanded.

NA,TRBV2,TRBJ1-2,NA,CASSGAGSANYGYTF,TGTGCCAGCAGTGGGGCCGGGAGCGCTAACTATGGCTACACCTTC
NA,TRBV4-1,TRBJ2-7,NA,CASSQEARAEPYEQYF,TGCGCCAGCAGCCAAGAAGCGAGGGCAGAGCCCTACGAGCAGTACTTC
TRBD1,TRBV5-8,TRBJ2-7,NA,CASSPTGTGFDEQYF,TGTGCCAGCAGCCCAACCGGGACAGGGTTTGACGAGCAGTACTTC
NA,TRBV7-9,TRBJ1-2,NA,CASSSPGAHHYGYTF,TGTGCCAGCAGCTCACCAGGGGCTCATCACTATGGCTACACCTTC
TRBD1,TRBV7-9,TRBJ2-7,few,CASSLSGTGVEQYF,TGTGCCAGCAGCCTTTCCGGGACAGGGGTCGAGCAGTACTTC
TRBD1,TRBV27,TRBJ2-7,NA,CASSPTGGSLFTHEQYF,TGTGCCAGCAGCCCGACAGGGGGCTCGTTATTTACCCACGAGCAGTACTTC
NA,TRBV11-2,TRBJ2-2,NA,CASSSPRGVHTGELFF,TGTGCCAGCAGCTCTCCCAGGGGGGTCCACACCGGGGAGCTGTTTTTT
TRBD2,TRBV3-1/TRBV3-2,TRBJ2-1,NA,CASRLAGGPYNEQFF,TGTGCCAGCAGATTAGCGGGGGGGCCCTACAATGAGCAGTTCTTC
NA,TRBV9,TRBJ2-7,NA,CASSGGAGKREQYF,TGTGCCAGCAGCGGCGGCGCAGGGAAGAGAGAGCAGTACTTC
NA,TRBV2,TRBJ2-2,NA,CASREQTGSNTGELFF,TGTGCCAGCAGGGAACAAACAGGGTCGAACACCGGGGAGCTGTTTTTT
TRBD1,TRBV2,TRBJ1-6,NA,CASNDRESPPLHF,TGTGCCAGCAACGACAGGGAGAGTCCACCCCTCCACTTT
NA,TRBV30,TRBJ1-3,NA,CAWSPLHGPSGNTIYF,TGTGCCTGGAGCCCGCTGCACGGTCCCTCTGGAAACACCATATATTTT
TRBD1,TRBV27,TRBJ1-1,NA,CASSTGQPNTEAFF,TGTGCCAGCAGTACGGGACAGCCGAACACTGAAGCTTTCTTT
TRBD1,TRBV27,TRBJ2-2,NA,CASSAGTEITGELFF,TGTGCCAGCAGCGCCGGGACAGAGATCACCGGGGAGCTGTTTTTT
NA,TRBV7-9,TRBJ1-1,NA,CASTSAVGGSTEAFF,TGTGCCAGCACTTCGGCAGTGGGGGGAAGCACTGAAGCTTTCTTT
NA,TRBV7-2,TRBJ2-1,NA,CASSPDLRGSSYNEQFF,TGTGCCAGCAGCCCCGATCTTAGGGGGAGCTCCTACAATGAGCAGTTCTTC
NA,TRBV7-3,TRBJ1-1,NA,CASSLIETEAFF,TGTGCCAGCAGCTTAATAGAGACTGAAGCTTTCTTT
TRBD1,TRBV20-1,TRBJ1-1,NA,CSATDRGLLSEAFF,TGCAGTGCTACTGACAGGGGGCTTTTGTCTGAAGCTTTCTTT
TRBD1,TRBV7-2,TRBJ1-2,NA,CASSIPRGLDGYTF,TGTGCCAGCAGCATCCCGAGGGGGCTCGATGGCTACACCTTC
NA,TRBV14,TRBJ1-3,few,CASSQDRGAGNTIYF,TGTGCCAGCAGCCAAGATAGGGGTGCTGGAAACACCATATATTTT
TRBD1,TRBV4-1,TRBJ1-1,once,CASSQSGQWNTEAFF,TGCGCCAGCAGCCAATCGGGACAGTGGAACACTGAAGCTTTCTTT
NA,TRBV18,TRBJ1-1,NA,CASSPASGNTEAFF,TGTGCCAGCTCACCAGCTTCAGGCAACACTGAAGCTTTCTTT
NA,TRBV24-1,TRBJ1-2,NA,CATSDPGEGYGYTF,TGTGCCACCAGTGACCCGGGGGAGGGTTATGGCTACACCTTC
NA,TRBV15,TRBJ1-2,once,CATSRRMDYGYTF,TGTGCCACCAGCAGGAGGATGGACTATGGCTACACCTTC
NA,TRBV7-2,TRBJ1-2,NA,CASSLEVTTGYTF,TGTGCCAGCAGCTTAGAGGTCACTACCGGCTACACCTTC
TRBD1,TRBV19,TRBJ1-4,NA,CASSHRTGEYEKLFF,TGTGCCAGTAGTCATCGGACAGGGGAGTATGAAAAACTGTTTTTT
NA,TRBV19,TRBJ1-1,NA,CASSMSTVAFF,TGTGCCAGTAGTATGAGTACTGTGGCTTTCTTT
NA,TRBV5-1,TRBJ1-5,once,CASSPGGSGSNQPQHF,TGCGCCAGCAGCCCCGGAGGGAGTGGAAGCAATCAGCCCCAGCATTTT
NA,TRBV7-2,TRBJ2-3,NA,CASSLSSYTQYF,TGTGCCAGCAGCCTTAGTTCTTATACGCAGTATTTT